This T cell receptor (beta chain) was retrieved from a study of blood T cell repertoires in COVID-19. Study details: PBMCs, B-cell-depleted T cells, or T cells were the source of the cDNA or gDNA that made up the material.

CDR1 MDHEN and CDR2 SYDVKM come from the germline V gene. CDR3 length: 12 amino acids. Trimming pared 7 bases from V and 4 bases from J, leaving 10 bases between. Seattle participants joined during active infection and were tracked over time. Sequenced by immunoSEQ multiplex PCR; TCRdb stores in-frame clones only, minus some. The table lists approximately 460,000 clones, approximately 89% of them singletons. V usage is TRBV28 and J usage is TRBJ1-2; no firm D call. Sequencing was done on a sample of peripheral blood. The receptor was derived from a man in his late teens or twenties with COVID-19, enrolled during active disease. As DNA, the CDR3 is TGTGCCAGCATGAGGGTTAGCTATGGCTACACCTTC. Protein product: CASMRVSYGYTF.